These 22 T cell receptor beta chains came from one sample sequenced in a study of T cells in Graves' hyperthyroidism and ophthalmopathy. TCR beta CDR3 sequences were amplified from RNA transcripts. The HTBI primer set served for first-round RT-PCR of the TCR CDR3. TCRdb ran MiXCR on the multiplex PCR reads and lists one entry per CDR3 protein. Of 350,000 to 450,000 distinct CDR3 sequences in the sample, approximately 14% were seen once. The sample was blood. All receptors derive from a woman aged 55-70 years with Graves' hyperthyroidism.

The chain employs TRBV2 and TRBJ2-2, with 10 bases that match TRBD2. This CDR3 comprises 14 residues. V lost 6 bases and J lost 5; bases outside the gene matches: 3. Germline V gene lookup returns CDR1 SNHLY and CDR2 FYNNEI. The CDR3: CASSPGLATGELFF. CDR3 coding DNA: TGTGCCAGCAGCCCGGGACTAGCGACCGGGGAGCTGTTTTTT.

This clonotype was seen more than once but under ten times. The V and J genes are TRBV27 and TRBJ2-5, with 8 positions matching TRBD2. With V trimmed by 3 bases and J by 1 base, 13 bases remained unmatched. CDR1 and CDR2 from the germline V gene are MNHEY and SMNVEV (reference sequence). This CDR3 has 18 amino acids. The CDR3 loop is CASSFVGLADPRQETQYF. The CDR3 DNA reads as TGTGCCAGCAGTTTTGTAGGACTAGCAGACCCCCGCCAAGAGACCCAGTACTTC.

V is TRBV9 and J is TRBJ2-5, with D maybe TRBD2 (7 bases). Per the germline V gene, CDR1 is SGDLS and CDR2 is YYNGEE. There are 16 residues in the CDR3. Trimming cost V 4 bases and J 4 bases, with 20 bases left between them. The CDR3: CASSPRGAGVRETQYF. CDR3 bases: TGTGCCAGCAGCCCTCGGGGGGCGGGAGTACGAGAGACCCAGTACTTC.

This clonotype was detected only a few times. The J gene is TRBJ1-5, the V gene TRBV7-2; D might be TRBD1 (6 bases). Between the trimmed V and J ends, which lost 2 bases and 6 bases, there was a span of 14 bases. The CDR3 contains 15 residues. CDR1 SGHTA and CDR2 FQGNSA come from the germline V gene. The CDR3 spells CASSLSVGAGQPQHF. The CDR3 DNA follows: TGTGCCAGCAGCTTATCCGTGGGGGCGGGTCAGCCCCAGCATTTT.

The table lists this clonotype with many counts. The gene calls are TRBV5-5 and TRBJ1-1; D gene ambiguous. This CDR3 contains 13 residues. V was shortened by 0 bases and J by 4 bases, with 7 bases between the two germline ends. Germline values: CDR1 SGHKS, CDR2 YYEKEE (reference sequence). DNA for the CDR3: TGTGCCAGCAGCTTGGGGGTTAGCACTGAAGCTTTCTTT. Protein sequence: CASSLGVSTEAFF.

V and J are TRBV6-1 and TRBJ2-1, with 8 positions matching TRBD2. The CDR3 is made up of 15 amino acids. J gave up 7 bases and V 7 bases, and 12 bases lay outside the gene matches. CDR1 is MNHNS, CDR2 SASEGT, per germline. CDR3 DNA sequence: TGTGCCAGCAAGTTAAGTAGCGGGGTCTATAATGAGCAGTTCTTC. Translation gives CASKLSSGVYNEQFF.

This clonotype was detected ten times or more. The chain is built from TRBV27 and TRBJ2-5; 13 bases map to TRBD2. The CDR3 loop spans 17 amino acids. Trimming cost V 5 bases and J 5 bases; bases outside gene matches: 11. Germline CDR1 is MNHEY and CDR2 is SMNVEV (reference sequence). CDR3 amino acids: CASSPIGLAGASETQYF. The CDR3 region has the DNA TGTGCCAGCAGTCCCATCGGACTAGCGGGAGCTTCGGAGACCCAGTACTTC.

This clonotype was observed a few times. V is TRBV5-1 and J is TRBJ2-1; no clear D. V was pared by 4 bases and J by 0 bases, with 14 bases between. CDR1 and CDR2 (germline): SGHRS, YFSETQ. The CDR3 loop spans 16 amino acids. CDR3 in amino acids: CASSPSGWSSYNEQFF. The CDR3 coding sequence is TGCGCCAGCAGCCCCTCCGGGTGGAGCTCCTACAATGAGCAGTTCTTC.

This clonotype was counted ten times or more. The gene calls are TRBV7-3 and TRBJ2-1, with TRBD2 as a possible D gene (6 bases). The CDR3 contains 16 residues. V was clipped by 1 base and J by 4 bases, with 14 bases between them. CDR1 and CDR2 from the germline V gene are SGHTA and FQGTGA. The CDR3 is CASSLIRQSGYNEQFF. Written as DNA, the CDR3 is TGTGCCAGCAGCTTAATCCGACAGAGCGGGTACAATGAGCAGTTCTTC.

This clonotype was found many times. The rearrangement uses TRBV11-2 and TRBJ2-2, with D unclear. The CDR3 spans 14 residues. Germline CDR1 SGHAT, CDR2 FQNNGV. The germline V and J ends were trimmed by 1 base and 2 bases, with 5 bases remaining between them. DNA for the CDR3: TGTGCCAGCAGCTTAGGGCATAACACCGGGGAGCTGTTTTTT. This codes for CASSLGHNTGELFF.

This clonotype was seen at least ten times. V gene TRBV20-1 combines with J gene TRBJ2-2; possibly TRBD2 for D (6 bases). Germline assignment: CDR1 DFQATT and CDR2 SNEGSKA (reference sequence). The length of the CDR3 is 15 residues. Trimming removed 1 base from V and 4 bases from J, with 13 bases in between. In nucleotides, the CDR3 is TGCAGTGCTAGAGTTGGGGGAGCGGGCACCGGGGAGCTGTTTTTT. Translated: CSARVGGAGTGELFF.

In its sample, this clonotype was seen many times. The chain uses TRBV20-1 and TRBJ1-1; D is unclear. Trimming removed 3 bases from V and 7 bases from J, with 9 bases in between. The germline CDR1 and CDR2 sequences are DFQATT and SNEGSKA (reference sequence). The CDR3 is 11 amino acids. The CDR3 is CSARHRREAFF. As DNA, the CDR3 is TGCAGTGCTAGGCACCGACGTGAAGCTTTCTTT.

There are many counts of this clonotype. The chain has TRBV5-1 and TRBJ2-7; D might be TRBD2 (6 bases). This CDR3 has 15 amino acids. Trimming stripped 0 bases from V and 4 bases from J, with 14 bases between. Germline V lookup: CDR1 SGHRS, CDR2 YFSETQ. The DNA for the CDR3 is TGCGCCAGCAGCTTGGGTCCCGGGGGTATATACGAGCAGTACTTC. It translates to CASSLGPGGIYEQYF.

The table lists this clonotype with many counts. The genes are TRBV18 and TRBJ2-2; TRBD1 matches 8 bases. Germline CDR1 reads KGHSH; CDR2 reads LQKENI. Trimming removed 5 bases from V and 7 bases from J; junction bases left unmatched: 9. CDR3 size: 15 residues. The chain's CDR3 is CASSSRQGQNGELFF. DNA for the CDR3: TGTGCCAGCTCAAGCAGACAGGGGCAGAACGGGGAGCTGTTTTTT.

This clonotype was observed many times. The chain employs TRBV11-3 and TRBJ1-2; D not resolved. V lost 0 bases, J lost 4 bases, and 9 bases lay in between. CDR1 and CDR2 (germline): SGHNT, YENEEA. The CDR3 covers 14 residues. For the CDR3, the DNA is TGTGCCAGCAGCTTAGACTCCCTCGCCTATGGCTACACCTTC. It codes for CASSLDSLAYGYTF.

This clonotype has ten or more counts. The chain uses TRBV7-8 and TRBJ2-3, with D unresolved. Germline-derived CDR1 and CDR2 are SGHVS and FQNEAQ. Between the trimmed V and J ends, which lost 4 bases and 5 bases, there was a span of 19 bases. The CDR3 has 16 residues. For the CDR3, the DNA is TGTGCCAGCAGCTCCGGTGGAAACTGGGTAATAGATACGCAGTATTTT. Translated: CASSSGGNWVIDTQYF.

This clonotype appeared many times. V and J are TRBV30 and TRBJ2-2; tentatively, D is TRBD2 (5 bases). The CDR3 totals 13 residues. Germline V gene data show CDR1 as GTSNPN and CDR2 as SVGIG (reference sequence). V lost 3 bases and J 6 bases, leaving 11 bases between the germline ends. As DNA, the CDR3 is TGTGCCTGGAGCCTCTTGAGGGCCGGGGAGCTGTTTTTT. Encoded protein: CAWSLLRAGELFF.

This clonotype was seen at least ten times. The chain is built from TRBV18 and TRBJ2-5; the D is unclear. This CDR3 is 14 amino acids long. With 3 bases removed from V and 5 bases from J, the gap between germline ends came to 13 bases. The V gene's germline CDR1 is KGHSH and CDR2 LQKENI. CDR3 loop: CASSPPPGAETQYF. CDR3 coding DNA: TGTGCCAGCTCACCTCCCCCGGGTGCGGAGACCCAGTACTTC.

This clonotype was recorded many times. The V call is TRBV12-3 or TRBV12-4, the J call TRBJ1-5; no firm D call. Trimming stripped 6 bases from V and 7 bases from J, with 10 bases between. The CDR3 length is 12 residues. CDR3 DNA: TGTGCCAGCAGCCGAGACTGGCAGCCCCAGCATTTT. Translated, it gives CASSRDWQPQHF.

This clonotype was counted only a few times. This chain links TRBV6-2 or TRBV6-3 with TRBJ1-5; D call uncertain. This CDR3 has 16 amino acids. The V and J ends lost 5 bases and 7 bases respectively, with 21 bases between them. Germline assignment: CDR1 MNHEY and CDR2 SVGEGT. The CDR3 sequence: CASSLTGSSKGQPQHF. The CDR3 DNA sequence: TGTGCCAGCAGTCTGACGGGGAGTTCCAAGGGACAGCCCCAGCATTTT.

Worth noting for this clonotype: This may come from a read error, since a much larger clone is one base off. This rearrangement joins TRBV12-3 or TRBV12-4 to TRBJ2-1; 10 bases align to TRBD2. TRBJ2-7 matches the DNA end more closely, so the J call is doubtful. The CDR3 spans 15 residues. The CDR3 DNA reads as TGTGCCAGCAGTTTCGAACTAGCGGGAAGGAATGAGCAGTACTTC. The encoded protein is CASSFELAGRNEQYF.

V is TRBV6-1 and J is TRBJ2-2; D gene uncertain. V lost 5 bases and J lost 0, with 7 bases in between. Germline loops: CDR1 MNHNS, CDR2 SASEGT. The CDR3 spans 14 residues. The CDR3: CASSRASNTGELFF. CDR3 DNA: TGTGCCAGCAGTAGAGCGTCGAACACCGGGGAGCTGTTTTTT.